This TCR beta chain was sequenced for a study of beta chain features in type 1 diabetes (dated by TCRdb to 2016 to 2019). In the study overall: Mean age, gender distribution, total cell number and subset yield were not different between patients and healthy donors. The study compared the TCRB repertoires of sorted circulating CD4+ T cell subsets in recently diagnosed type 1 diabetes patients with those in matched healthy donors. A total of roughly 100 million sorted cells were examined across all samples, and RNA yield correlated strongly with the number of cells per subset. Naive and central memory subsets were obtained from all 30 or so donors, but regulatory and stem cell-like memory subsets were isolated from only 8 patients and about eight healthy donors.

Its CDR3 holds 14 amino acids, cysteine through phenylalanine. Only the CDR3 DNA is retained, 42 bases long and in frame from the first base. According to the germline V gene, CDR1 reads SGHAT and CDR2 reads FQNNGV. Trimmed from V: 3 bases; trimmed from J: 3 bases; junction bases lacking a gene match: 3. A single peripheral blood draw of around 120 mL on average was collected from each donor into heparinised tubes. Using a panel that included CD45RO, CCR7, CD25, CD127, CD95 and CD27, naive, central memory, regulatory and stem cell-like memory CD4+ T cells were sorted on a BD FACSAria II. All sorted populations exceeded 95% purity. PBMCs were isolated immediately by Lymphoprep density gradient centrifugation and stained directly without culture. So that batch effects would be minimized, each experiment stained and sorted samples in pairs, pairing one healthy donor with one patient. Comments on this clone: No cognate antigen has been identified for it. No base quality information exists; no much larger clone differs at one position.

Study-wide findings and limitations: Type 1 diabetes patients showed a moderate but significant shortening of TCRB CDR3 length in all four CD4+ subsets. The naive, central memory and regulatory TCRB repertoires appeared to resemble one another more closely among patients than among healthy donors. PCR may preferentially amplify shorter templates, but because patient and control samples were amplified and corrected together, any resulting skew would affect both groups equally. At VDJ recombination sites, type 1 diabetes patients had fewer insertions and more deleted nucleotides, which implies abnormalities in thymic rearrangement. Sequencing cDNA rather than genomic DNA could over-represent highly expressing activated cells, although activation and CD3 levels did not differ between groups. Only small numbers of individuals were included in the HLA sub-analyses, which left unresolved whether HLA type had any influence on TCRB rearrangement.

All of the isolated RNA was reverse transcribed with the High Capacity cDNA Reverse Transcription Kit, so expressed TCRB transcripts were sequenced. Deep immunoSEQ sequencing was applied to naive, central memory and regulatory T cell samples, giving an average of about 3.57 million total reads per sample. Sorted cells were lysed in RLT buffer, and RNA was extracted using DNase-treated RNeasy Micro or Mini kits according to cell number. To prevent cross-contamination, each cell subset was processed individually, whereas patient and healthy donor samples were processed jointly. Using the immunoSEQ multiplex PCR, TCRB sequences were amplified from cDNA into 87-bp fragments spanning the CDR3 region. The amplicons were sequenced using the Illumina HiSeq platform. As for how the authors treated the data: Synthetic template baselines were used to correct PCR bias computationally, reads within Hamming distance 2 were collapsed, and singletons that could not be merged were discarded. By aligning reads against IMGT, V, D and J genes, CDR3 length, and insertions or deletions at six rearrangement sites were assigned. Clonotype counts were normalized to sorted cell number within each subset before computing true diversity and Gini coefficients with the tcR R package. The overlap coefficient, calculated on TCRB nucleotide sequences, was used to measure repertoire sharing. In TCRdb, the immuneACCESS table is reduced to in-frame sequences with V and J assigned. These tables do not hold every clone; where another copy was compared, an unresolved V gene accounts for under half, and the others remain unexplained. V and J calls and clone size are copied from that table; D and trimming were computed from the DNA. The sample table records approximately 100,000 clones; 25% to 35% of these occur just once. The ten largest make up 0.53% of the sample.

This receptor was identified in a woman between 18 and 30 years old with type 1 diabetes. The source material was central memory CD4+ T cells from blood. The chain is encoded by TRBV11-2 joined to TRBJ2-3; TRBD1 matches 7 bases in the middle. DNA sequence: TGTGCCAGCAGCTTTGACAGGGCTACAGATACGCAGTATTTT. Translated, it gives CASSFDRATDTQYF.